Listed below are T cell receptor beta chains from one sample, sequenced in a study of a mutant IDH1 vaccine in newly diagnosed glioma. Clones were read by immunoSEQ multiplex PCR, and TCRdb kept only the in-frame ones, dropping some. The sample consists of just under 80,000 clones, roughly 91% of them appearing once. These TCRs' antigens remain unknown. This material consisted of PBMCs, taken from a glioma patient whose treatment included an IDH1 peptide vaccine. The receptors come from a woman aged 45-59 years with glioma. Each CDR3 is given with its conserved first and last residue. A D gene is named only where the DNA matches it firmly. Clone size is given for some rows only: seen once, a few or many times, or a class if the clone is expanded.

J gene: TRBJ1-6; D gene: TRBD1; V gene: TRBV9; clone size: NA; CDR3 DNA: TGTGCCAGCAGCGGGGGACAGTATAATTCACCCCTCCACTTT; CDR3 protein: CASSGGQYNSPLHF
J gene: TRBJ2-1; D gene: TRBD2; V gene: TRBV7-8; clone size: NA; CDR3 DNA: TGTGCCAGCAGCCTCGGGACTAGCGGGAGATACAATGAGCAGTTCTTC; CDR3 protein: CASSLGTSGRYNEQFF
J gene: TRBJ2-7; D gene: TRBD1; V gene: TRBV10-2; clone size: NA; CDR3 DNA: TGCGCCAGCAGACAGGGGAAGAGGACCTACGAGCAGTACTTC; CDR3 protein: CASRQGKRTYEQYF
J gene: TRBJ2-7; D gene: NA; V gene: TRBV5-3; clone size: NA; CDR3 DNA: TGTGCCAGAAGCTTGGCCGGCGACAGGCGTTTGGAGCAGTACTTC; CDR3 protein: CARSLAGDRRLEQYF
J gene: TRBJ2-2; D gene: TRBD2; V gene: TRBV10-3; clone size: NA; CDR3 DNA: TGTGCCATCATGAGGACTAGCGGGAAGAACACCGGGGAGCTGTTTTTT; CDR3 protein: CAIMRTSGKNTGELFF
J gene: TRBJ1-4; D gene: TRBD1; V gene: TRBV5-4; clone size: NA; CDR3 DNA: TGTGCCAGCAGCCCCACTGGGGACAGCTATAATGAAAAACTGTTTTTT; CDR3 protein: CASSPTGDSYNEKLFF
J gene: TRBJ1-1; D gene: TRBD1; V gene: TRBV27; clone size: NA; CDR3 DNA: TGTGCCAGCAGTTCCTACAGGGGGATCACTGAAGCTTTCTTT; CDR3 protein: CASSSYRGITEAFF
J gene: TRBJ2-5; D gene: NA; V gene: TRBV7-3; clone size: NA; CDR3 DNA: TGTGCCAGCAGCTTAAAGTCTCGGCGGGACACTGAGACCCAGTACTTC; CDR3 protein: CASSLKSRRDTETQYF
J gene: TRBJ2-5; D gene: TRBD1; V gene: TRBV28; clone size: NA; CDR3 DNA: TGTGCCAGCAGTCCAGGGGGCTGGGGAGAGACCCAGTACTTC; CDR3 protein: CASSPGGWGETQYF
J gene: TRBJ2-5; D gene: TRBD2; V gene: TRBV18; clone size: NA; CDR3 DNA: TGTGCCAGCTCTCCCCGACTAGCGGGAGGGATGGAGACCCAGTACTTC; CDR3 protein: CASSPRLAGGMETQYF
J gene: TRBJ2-3; D gene: NA; V gene: TRBV11-2; clone size: NA; CDR3 DNA: TGTGCCAGCAGCTCCCTCGGGCCTTTAGATACGCAGTATTTT; CDR3 protein: CASSSLGPLDTQYF
J gene: TRBJ2-2; D gene: NA; V gene: TRBV29-1; clone size: NA; CDR3 DNA: TGCAGCGTTGACGCGGGGAGAACCGGGGAGCTGTTTTTT; CDR3 protein: CSVDAGRTGELFF
J gene: TRBJ2-1; D gene: NA; V gene: TRBV5-1; clone size: once; CDR3 DNA: TGCGCCAGCAGCTTGAAAGCTGTTGGGGGAGTCGGCGGTGAGCAGTTCTTC; CDR3 protein: CASSLKAVGGVGGEQFF
J gene: TRBJ2-7; D gene: NA; V gene: TRBV2; clone size: NA; CDR3 DNA: TGTGCCAGCAGTCGGGCTCTCGAGCAGTACTTC; CDR3 protein: CASSRALEQYF
J gene: TRBJ1-5; D gene: NA; V gene: TRBV6-6; clone size: NA; CDR3 DNA: TGTGCCAGCAGTTACGGACCCTATAGCAATCAGCCCCAGCATTTT; CDR3 protein: CASSYGPYSNQPQHF
J gene: TRBJ2-3; D gene: NA; V gene: TRBV30; clone size: NA; CDR3 DNA: TGTGCCTGGAGTGTACCCCGGGATAGAACAGATACGCAGTATTTT; CDR3 protein: CAWSVPRDRTDTQYF
J gene: TRBJ1-1; D gene: NA; V gene: TRBV7-9; clone size: NA; CDR3 DNA: TGTGCCAGCAGCTTAGCGAGGGCTTTGAACACTGAAGCTTTCTTT; CDR3 protein: CASSLARALNTEAFF
J gene: TRBJ2-3; D gene: TRBD2; V gene: TRBV18; clone size: NA; CDR3 DNA: TGTGCCAGCTCACCACCGACTAGCGGGAGAGAAGATACGCAGTATTTT; CDR3 protein: CASSPPTSGREDTQYF
J gene: TRBJ1-2; D gene: NA; V gene: TRBV18; clone size: NA; CDR3 DNA: TGTGCCAGCTCTAGGACAGTTCCCAGGAACTATGGCTACACCTTC; CDR3 protein: CASSRTVPRNYGYTF
J gene: TRBJ1-2; D gene: NA; V gene: TRBV5-1; clone size: NA; CDR3 DNA: TGCGCCAGCAGCTTGGTTGGGGAATCGGATGGCTACACCTTC; CDR3 protein: CASSLVGESDGYTF
J gene: TRBJ1-4; D gene: NA; V gene: TRBV29-1; clone size: NA; CDR3 DNA: TGCAGCGTTGAGCGGGCCCCCGGTGAAAAACTGTTTTTT; CDR3 protein: CSVERAPGEKLFF
J gene: TRBJ1-1; D gene: NA; V gene: TRBV19; clone size: NA; CDR3 DNA: TGTGCCAGTAGTCCCACGACAGAGAACACTGAAGCTTTCTTT; CDR3 protein: CASSPTTENTEAFF
J gene: TRBJ1-2; D gene: TRBD1; V gene: TRBV5-1; clone size: NA; CDR3 DNA: TGCGCCAGCAGCCGTCGGACAGGGCCCACCATGGACTGTGGCTACACCTTC; CDR3 protein: CASSRRTGPTMDCGYTF
J gene: TRBJ1-1; D gene: TRBD1; V gene: TRBV5-5; clone size: once; CDR3 DNA: TGTGCCAGCAGCTTCGGGCAGGGGGATACCCTGAGTATCTTT; CDR3 protein: CASSFGQGDTLSIF
J gene: TRBJ2-2; D gene: NA; V gene: TRBV25-1; clone size: NA; CDR3 DNA: TGTGCCAGCAGTGTACTCCGGGGCACCGGGGAGCTGTTTTTT; CDR3 protein: CASSVLRGTGELFF
J gene: TRBJ2-3; D gene: TRBD2; V gene: TRBV4-1; clone size: NA; CDR3 DNA: TGCGCCAGCAGCCAAGCCAGCGGGACCACAGATACGCAGTATTTT; CDR3 protein: CASSQASGTTDTQYF
J gene: TRBJ2-1; D gene: NA; V gene: TRBV27; clone size: NA; CDR3 DNA: TGTGCCAGCAGTCCGGGGACATGGGACAATGAGCAGTTCTTC; CDR3 protein: CASSPGTWDNEQFF
J gene: TRBJ1-2; D gene: TRBD1; V gene: TRBV7-9; clone size: once; CDR3 DNA: TGTGCCAGCAGCTCAACAGGGGGATTCGACTATGGCTACACCTTC; CDR3 protein: CASSSTGGFDYGYTF
J gene: TRBJ2-6; D gene: NA; V gene: TRBV10-3; clone size: NA; CDR3 DNA: TGTGCCATCAGTGAGTCATCTGGGGGTGTTGGGGCCAACGTCCTGACTTTC; CDR3 protein: CAISESSGGVGANVLTF
J gene: TRBJ2-5; D gene: NA; V gene: TRBV5-6; clone size: NA; CDR3 DNA: TGTGCCAGCAGCTTGCAGGGAGAGACCCAGTACTTC; CDR3 protein: CASSLQGETQYF
J gene: TRBJ2-1; D gene: NA; V gene: TRBV10-3; clone size: NA; CDR3 DNA: TGTGCCATCAGTGAGGTGCAGGGGAGAGGCAATGAGCAGTTCTTC; CDR3 protein: CAISEVQGRGNEQFF
J gene: TRBJ2-3; D gene: NA; V gene: TRBV7-4; clone size: NA; CDR3 DNA: TGTGCCAGCAGCTTAGTCCAGGGGAGCACAGATACGCAGTATTTT; CDR3 protein: CASSLVQGSTDTQYF
J gene: TRBJ1-3; D gene: NA; V gene: TRBV7-6; clone size: NA; CDR3 DNA: TGTGCCAGCAGCCCGTCGATTGGAAACACCATATATTTT; CDR3 protein: CASSPSIGNTIYF
J gene: TRBJ2-7; D gene: TRBD2; V gene: TRBV11-2; clone size: NA; CDR3 DNA: TGTGCCAGCAGCTCTCCGGGACTAGCGGGTACGGAGCAGTACTTC; CDR3 protein: CASSSPGLAGTEQYF
J gene: TRBJ1-4; D gene: TRBD1; V gene: TRBV12-5; clone size: NA; CDR3 DNA: TGTGCTAGTGGCACCTACGACAGGGGTCCGAATGAAAAACTGTTTTTT; CDR3 protein: CASGTYDRGPNEKLFF
J gene: TRBJ2-2; D gene: TRBD2; V gene: TRBV28; clone size: NA; CDR3 DNA: TGTGCCAGCAGCCGGGGGAGCGGGACGAACACCGGGGAGCTGTTTTTT; CDR3 protein: CASSRGSGTNTGELFF
J gene: TRBJ2-1; D gene: TRBD2; V gene: TRBV4-2; clone size: NA; CDR3 DNA: TGTGCCAGCAGCCAAGATCTGCTAGCGGGATCTTCTGAGCAGTTCTTC; CDR3 protein: CASSQDLLAGSSEQFF
J gene: TRBJ2-7; D gene: NA; V gene: TRBV19; clone size: NA; CDR3 DNA: TGTGCCAGTAGTGCTCGTGACAGCGCCTACGAGCAGTACTTC; CDR3 protein: CASSARDSAYEQYF
J gene: TRBJ2-2; D gene: TRBD2; V gene: TRBV5-1; clone size: NA; CDR3 DNA: TGCGCCAGCTCCCCGGGACTAGCGGGATCTCCCGGGGAGCTGTTTTTT; CDR3 protein: CASSPGLAGSPGELFF
J gene: TRBJ2-1; D gene: TRBD1; V gene: TRBV27; clone size: NA; CDR3 DNA: TGTGCCAGCAGTCCGATCCGGGACAGGGGCGATGAGCAGTTCTTC; CDR3 protein: CASSPIRDRGDEQFF
J gene: TRBJ2-2; D gene: NA; V gene: TRBV28; clone size: NA; CDR3 DNA: TGTGCCAGCAGTTTAACGGGGGCGGACACCGGGGAGCTGTTTTTT; CDR3 protein: CASSLTGADTGELFF
J gene: TRBJ1-3; D gene: TRBD1; V gene: TRBV15; clone size: NA; CDR3 DNA: TGTGCCACCCGACGCTCCGGACAGGGCTCTGGAAACACCATATATTTT; CDR3 protein: CATRRSGQGSGNTIYF
J gene: TRBJ2-1; D gene: NA; V gene: TRBV5-1; clone size: few; CDR3 DNA: TGCGCCAGCAGCCTCCGGCCGAGCTCCTACAATGAGCAGTTCTTC; CDR3 protein: CASSLRPSSYNEQFF
J gene: TRBJ2-1; D gene: NA; V gene: TRBV6-1; clone size: NA; CDR3 DNA: TGTGCCAGCAGAGCCAGAGGCGGTGAGCAGTTCTTC; CDR3 protein: CASRARGGEQFF
J gene: TRBJ2-2; D gene: NA; V gene: TRBV7-6; clone size: NA; CDR3 DNA: TGTGCCAGCAGCCTTCGTCGCGGGTGGAACACCGGGGAGCTGTTTTTT; CDR3 protein: CASSLRRGWNTGELFF
J gene: TRBJ2-2; D gene: NA; V gene: TRBV27; clone size: NA; CDR3 DNA: TGTGCCAGCAGTTCAAATATCTTCCGGGGCAGGGCGAACACCGGGGAGCTGTTTTTT; CDR3 protein: CASSSNIFRGRANTGELFF
J gene: TRBJ1-4; D gene: NA; V gene: TRBV27; clone size: NA; CDR3 DNA: TGTGCCAGCAGGGAGAGGGGGATCAATGAAAAACTGTTTTTT; CDR3 protein: CASRERGINEKLFF
J gene: TRBJ1-2; D gene: TRBD1; V gene: TRBV5-1; clone size: NA; CDR3 DNA: TGCGCCAGCAGCTTGGCGGGGGACAGGTACTATGGCTACACCTTC; CDR3 protein: CASSLAGDRYYGYTF
J gene: TRBJ1-5; D gene: NA; V gene: TRBV9; clone size: NA; CDR3 DNA: TGTGCCAGCAGCGTAGAGGGCGGGCCCCAGCATTTT; CDR3 protein: CASSVEGGPQHF
J gene: TRBJ2-4; D gene: TRBD1; V gene: TRBV18; clone size: NA; CDR3 DNA: TGTGCCAGCTCACCCGGGGGACAGGGTAGTCTTCAGTACTTC; CDR3 protein: CASSPGGQGSLQYF
J gene: TRBJ2-7; D gene: NA; V gene: TRBV19; clone size: NA; CDR3 DNA: TGTGCCAGTAGTACGGGGCAGGGACCGTACGAGCAGTACTTC; CDR3 protein: CASSTGQGPYEQYF
J gene: TRBJ1-5; D gene: TRBD1; V gene: TRBV12-5; clone size: NA; CDR3 DNA: TGTGCTAGTGGTTTGGGACAGGGGGGCAATCAGCCCCAGCATTTT; CDR3 protein: CASGLGQGGNQPQHF
J gene: TRBJ2-7; D gene: TRBD1; V gene: TRBV6-5; clone size: NA; CDR3 DNA: TGTGCCAGCAGGACAGGGGGCAGCTCCTACGAGCAGTACTTC; CDR3 protein: CASRTGGSSYEQYF
J gene: TRBJ2-7; D gene: TRBD1; V gene: TRBV6-1; clone size: NA; CDR3 DNA: TGTGCCAGCGGAGACAGGGGTTACGAGCAGTACTTC; CDR3 protein: CASGDRGYEQYF
J gene: TRBJ1-5; D gene: NA; V gene: TRBV12-2; clone size: once; CDR3 DNA: TGTGCACTCAAGGGCGGGGATGTTAACAATCAGCCCCAGCATTTT; CDR3 protein: CALKGGDVNNQPQHF
J gene: TRBJ2-4; D gene: TRBD2; V gene: TRBV10-3; clone size: few; CDR3 DNA: TGTGCCATCAGTGAGTCGGGCTGGACTAGCGGGAGAGGGGCCAAAAACATTCAGTACTTC; CDR3 protein: CAISESGWTSGRGAKNIQYF
J gene: TRBJ2-5; D gene: NA; V gene: TRBV11-2; clone size: NA; CDR3 DNA: TGTGCCAGCAGCTTAGTGGGATGGGGGCGCCGTGAGACCCAGTACTTC; CDR3 protein: CASSLVGWGRRETQYF